The 12 T cell receptor beta chains in this list originate from one sample, sequenced in a study of T cells in Graves' hyperthyroidism and ophthalmopathy. The TCR beta CDR3 regions underwent amplification using RNA transcripts as the source. HTBI primers were employed in a first-round RT-PCR of the TCR CDR3. TCRdb re-derived calls from the multiplex PCR reads in MiXCR, one entry per CDR3 protein. The sample lists 500,000 to 750,000 distinct CDR3 sequences; 35% to 55% were seen once. The sequencing input was peripheral blood or thyroid tissue (not recorded which). The receptors stem from a woman under 30 with Graves' hyperthyroidism.

V usage is TRBV15 and J usage is TRBJ2-5, with D unclear. Germline assignment: CDR1 LNHNV and CDR2 YYDKDF (reference sequence). Trimming took off 1 base at V and 5 bases at J, with 11 bases between the two ends. The CDR3 totals 14 residues. The CDR3 nucleotides read TGTGCCACCAGCAGAGTAAGCCGGGCGGAGACCCAGTACTTC. Translation: CATSRVSRAETQYF.

V gene TRBV5-1 combines with J gene TRBJ1-4; D is perhaps TRBD1 (5 bases). Per the germline V gene, CDR1 is SGHRS and CDR2 is YFSETQ. The CDR3 has 17 amino acids. Trimming took off 1 base at V and 10 bases at J, with 23 bases between the two ends. CDR3 DNA: TGCGCCAGCAGCTTGCGAGTGCCGCAGGGCGTTTCGGGAAAACTGTTTTTT. It yields the protein CASSLRVPQGVSGKLFF.

In its sample, this clonotype was seen many times. The chain joins TRBV12-3 or TRBV12-4 to TRBJ2-7; 7 nucleotides align to TRBD1. The CDR3 loop spans 14 amino acids. Trimming took 7 bases from V and 0 from J; bases not matched to a gene: 6. The CDR3 spells CASKQQGSSYEQYF. CDR3 bases: TGTGCCAGCAAACAACAGGGGTCCTCCTACGAGCAGTACTTC.

The V and J genes are TRBV29-1 and TRBJ2-5, with a tentative D call TRBD1 (5 bases). Germline V gene lookup returns CDR1 SQVTM and CDR2 ANQGSEA. The CDR3 runs to 11 residues. Here the CDR3 reads CSLQGRETQYF. CDR3 coding DNA: TGCAGTTTGCAGGGTCGAGAGACCCAGTACTTC.

The CDR3 spells CAIRDGGQGNEKLFF. Here the CDR3 DNA reads TGTGCCATCAGGGACGGGGGGCAGGGTAACGAAAAACTGTTTTTT. The chain has TRBV10-3 and TRBJ1-4; a weak D match, TRBD1 (6 bases). CDR1 and CDR2 from the germline V gene are ENHRY and SYGVKD. This CDR3 comprises 15 residues. V lost 6 bases and J 8 bases, leaving 19 bases between the germline ends.

The chain uses TRBV19 and TRBJ1-2; 7 positions match TRBD1. V lost 8 bases to trimming and J lost 4 bases; unmatched junction nucleotides: 10. CDR1 is LNHDA, CDR2 SQIVND, per germline (reference sequence). The CDR3 contains 14 residues. The CDR3 protein is CASRQGRRSYGYTF. The CDR3, as DNA: TGTGCCAGTCGACAGGGTAGAAGAAGCTATGGCTACACCTTC.

This sequence joins TRBV20-1 and TRBJ2-3; D is tentatively TRBD1 or TRBD2 (6 bases each). Germline assignment: CDR1 DFQATT and CDR2 SNEGSKA (reference sequence). V lost 6 bases, J lost 0 bases, and 16 bases lay in between. CDR3 length equals 15 residues. The CDR3, as DNA: TGCAGTGCCAGGGACACGGGGACTAGCACAGATACGCAGTATTTT. Its translation is CSARDTGTSTDTQYF.

The chain carries TRBV19 and TRBJ1-4; 8 bases line up with TRBD1. Germline V gene sequence: CDR1 LNHDA, CDR2 SQIVND (reference sequence). J was trimmed by 5 bases and V by 9 bases; bases with no gene match: 11. CDR3 length: 15 residues. Written as DNA, the CDR3 is TGTGCCAGCAGTTCCCAGGGACAGGTCAATGAAAAACTGTTTTTT. It codes for CASSSQGQVNEKLFF.

The V and J genes are TRBV20-1 and TRBJ2-7; 16 bases map to TRBD2. Matching the DNA end better, TRBJ2-1 makes the J call doubtful. CDR3 length: 19 residues. Germline CDR1 reads DFQATT; CDR2 reads SNEGSKA (reference sequence). DNA of the CDR3: TGCAGTGCTAGCCCGGGACTAGCGGGAGGGGAGTGGGCCTACAATGAGCAGTTCTTC. Translating it yields CSASPGLAGGEWAYNEQFF.

This clonotype was found many times. The chain couples TRBV3-1 to TRBJ1-1; 8 bases match TRBD1. The germline CDR1 and CDR2 sequences are LGHDT and YNNKEL (reference sequence). V dropped 8 bases and J dropped 1; count of bases not matched to a gene: 3. The CDR3 has 13 amino acids. This CDR3 is CASVDRGNTEAFF. The CDR3 region has the DNA TGTGCCAGCGTAGACAGGGGGAACACTGAAGCTTTCTTT.

This clonotype showed up just once. This sequence may be a read error, since a much larger clone differs from it by one base. The chain carries TRBV7-8 and TRBJ1-5; 7 bases line up with TRBD1. J was trimmed by 5 bases and V by 5 bases; bases with no gene match: 9. Germline CDR1 is SGHVS and CDR2 is FQNEAQ. This CDR3 has 15 residues. In DNA form, the CDR3 reads TGTGCCAGCAGCCCAATTGGGGGGACAGATCAGCCCCAGCATTTT. Its protein is CASSPIGGTDQPQHF. The whole variable domain, remainder taken from reference TRBV7-8 and TRBJ1-5, is GAGVSQSPRYKVAKRGQDVALRCDPISGHVSLFWYQQALGQGPEFLTYFQNEAQLDKSGLPSDRFFAERPEGSVSTLKIQRTQQEDSAVYLCASSPIGGTDQPQHFGDGTRLSIL.

This clonotype was found many times. The chain uses TRBV2 and TRBJ1-2; D not resolved. Trimming left V 9 bases short and J 2 bases short, with 16 bases between. The CDR3 contains 14 residues. Per germline, CDR1 SNHLY and CDR2 FYNNEI. The CDR3 region is CASSTRVTNYGYTF. In DNA, the CDR3 is TGTGCCAGTAGTACGAGGGTCACGAACTATGGCTACACCTTC.